This T cell receptor (beta chain) was obtained from a study of T cell responses to AZD1222 COVID-19 vaccine. This clone has only one observation. Antigen unknown. Points from the study as a whole: Unmutated variant regions are reportedly the target of nearly half of TCRs that are spike-specific.

Only in-frame clones appear in the TCRdb table, and some are missing; sequencing was by immunoSEQ multiplex PCR. The sample contains 150,000 or so clones, 93% of which appear only once. This CDR3 is 15 amino acids long. Trimming cost V 7 bases and J 7 bases; bases outside gene matches: 12. The V and J genes are TRBV23-1 and TRBJ2-1; the match to TRBD1 covers 8 bases. TRBV23-1 is marked as an open reading frame, function uncertain. Sequencing used peripheral blood, obtained on day 0 of AZD1222 vaccination. The source is an adult in good health. The chain's CDR3 is CASTSSGQGGNEQFF. In DNA, the CDR3 is TGCGCCAGCACCTCCTCCGGACAGGGCGGTAATGAGCAGTTCTTC.